This TCR beta chain emerged from a study of blood T cell repertoires in COVID-19. Turning to the study itself: Donors in the United States, Italy and Spain gave samples during acute or convalescent COVID-19. Sample material is recorded as cDNA or gDNA derived from T cells, B-cell-depleted T cells, or PBMCs.

Under the authors' procedure: Quantification of nucleated cells was approximated via reference gene primer amplification. Here immunoSEQ multiplex PCR was the method, and the copy in TCRdb shows in-frame clones only, minus some. That table supplies the V and J calls and clone size; D and trimming were determined from the DNA. The table shows over 90,000 clones, with around 90% occurring only once. This CDR3 spans 13 amino acids. V was pared by 6 bases and J by 8 bases, with 7 bases of the junction left unmatched. The chain employs TRBV12-3 or TRBV12-4 and TRBJ1-2, with TRBD1 matching 9 bases. Source material: peripheral blood. The sequence derives from a man aged 18 to 30 with acute or convalescent COVID-19. The CDR3 region has the DNA TGTGCCAGCAGGCAGACAGGGGGTAACGGCTACACCTTC. Protein sequence: CASRQTGGNGYTF.